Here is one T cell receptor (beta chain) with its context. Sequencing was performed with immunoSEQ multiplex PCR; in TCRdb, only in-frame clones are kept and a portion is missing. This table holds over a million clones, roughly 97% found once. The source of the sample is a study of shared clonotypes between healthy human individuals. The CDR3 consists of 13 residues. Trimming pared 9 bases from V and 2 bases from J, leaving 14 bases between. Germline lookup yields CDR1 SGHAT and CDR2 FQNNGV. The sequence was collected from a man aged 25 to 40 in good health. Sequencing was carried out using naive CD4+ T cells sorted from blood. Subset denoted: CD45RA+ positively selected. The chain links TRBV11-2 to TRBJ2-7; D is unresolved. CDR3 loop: CASCRDTPYEQYF. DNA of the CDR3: TGTGCCAGTTGTAGGGATACACCCTACGAGCAGTACTTC. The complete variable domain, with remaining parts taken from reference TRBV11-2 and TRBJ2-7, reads EAGVAQSPRYKIIEKRQSVAFWCNPISGHATLYWYQQILGQGPKLLIQFQNNGVVDDSQLPKDRFSAERLKGVDSTLKIQPAKLEDSAVYLCASCRDTPYEQYFGPGTRLTVT.